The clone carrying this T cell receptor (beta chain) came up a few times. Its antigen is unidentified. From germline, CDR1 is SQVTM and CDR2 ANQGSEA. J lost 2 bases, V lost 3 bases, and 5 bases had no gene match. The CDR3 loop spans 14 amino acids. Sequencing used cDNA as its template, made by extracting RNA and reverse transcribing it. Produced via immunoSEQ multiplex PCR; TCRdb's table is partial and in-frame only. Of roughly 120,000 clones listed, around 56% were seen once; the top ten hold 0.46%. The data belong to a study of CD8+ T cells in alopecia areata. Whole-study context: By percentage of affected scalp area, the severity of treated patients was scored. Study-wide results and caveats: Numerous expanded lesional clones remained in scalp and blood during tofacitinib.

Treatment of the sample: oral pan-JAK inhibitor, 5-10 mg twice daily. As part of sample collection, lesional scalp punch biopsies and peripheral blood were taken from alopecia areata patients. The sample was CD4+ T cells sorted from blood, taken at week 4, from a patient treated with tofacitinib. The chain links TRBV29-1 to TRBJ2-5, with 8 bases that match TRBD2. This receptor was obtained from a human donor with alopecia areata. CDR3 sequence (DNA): TGCAGCGTTGATCTAGCGGGCGCACAAGAGACCCAGTACTTC. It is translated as CSVDLAGAQETQYF.